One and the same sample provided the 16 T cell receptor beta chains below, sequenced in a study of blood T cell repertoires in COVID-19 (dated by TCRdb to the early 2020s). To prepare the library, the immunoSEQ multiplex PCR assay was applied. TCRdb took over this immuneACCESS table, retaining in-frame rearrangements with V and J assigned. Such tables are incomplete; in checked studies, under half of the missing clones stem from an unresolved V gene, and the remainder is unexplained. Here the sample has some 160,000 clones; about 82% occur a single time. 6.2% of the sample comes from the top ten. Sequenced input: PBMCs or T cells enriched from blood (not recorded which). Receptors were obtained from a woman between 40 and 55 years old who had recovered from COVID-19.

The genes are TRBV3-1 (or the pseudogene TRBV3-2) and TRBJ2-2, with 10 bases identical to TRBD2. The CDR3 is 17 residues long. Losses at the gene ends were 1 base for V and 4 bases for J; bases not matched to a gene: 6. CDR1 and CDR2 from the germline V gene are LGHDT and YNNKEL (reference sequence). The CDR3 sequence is CASSQVGGLAVTGELFF. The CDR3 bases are TGTGCCAGCAGCCAAGTCGGAGGACTAGCGGTCACCGGGGAGCTGTTTTTT.

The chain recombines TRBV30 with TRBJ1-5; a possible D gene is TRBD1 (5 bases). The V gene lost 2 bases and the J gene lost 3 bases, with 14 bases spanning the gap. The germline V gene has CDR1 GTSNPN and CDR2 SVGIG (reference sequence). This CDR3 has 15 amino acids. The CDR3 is CAWSTPMDTNQPQHF. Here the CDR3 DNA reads TGTGCCTGGAGTACCCCAATGGACACCAATCAGCCCCAGCATTTT.

In DNA, the CDR3 is TGCAGCGTTGAAGAGGTAGCGGGCGGCTCCTACGAGCAGTACTTC. Protein sequence: CSVEEVAGGSYEQYF. The chain has TRBV29-1 and TRBJ2-7; 7 nucleotides align to TRBD2. J was trimmed by 0 bases and V by 0 bases; bases with no gene match: 5. This CDR3 comprises 15 residues. From germline, CDR1 is SQVTM and CDR2 ANQGSEA.

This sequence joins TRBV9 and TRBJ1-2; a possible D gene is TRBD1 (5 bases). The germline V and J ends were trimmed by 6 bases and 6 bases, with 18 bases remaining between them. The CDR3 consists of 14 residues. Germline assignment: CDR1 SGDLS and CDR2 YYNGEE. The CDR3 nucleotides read TGTGCCAGCACCCATCGGGGCGGAGGGGATGGCTACACCTTC. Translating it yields CASTHRGGGDGYTF.

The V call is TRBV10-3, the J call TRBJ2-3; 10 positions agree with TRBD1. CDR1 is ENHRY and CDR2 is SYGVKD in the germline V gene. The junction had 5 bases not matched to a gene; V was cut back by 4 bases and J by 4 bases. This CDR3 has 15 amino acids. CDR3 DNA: TGTGCCATCAGTGTCGGGACAGGGGACGCAGATACGCAGTATTTT. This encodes CAISVGTGDADTQYF.

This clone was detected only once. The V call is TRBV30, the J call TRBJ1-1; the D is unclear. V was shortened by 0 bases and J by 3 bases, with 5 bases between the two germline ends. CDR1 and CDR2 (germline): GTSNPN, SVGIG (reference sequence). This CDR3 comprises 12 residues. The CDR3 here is CAWSVGYTEAFF. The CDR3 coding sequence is TGTGCCTGGAGTGTCGGGTACACTGAAGCTTTCTTT.

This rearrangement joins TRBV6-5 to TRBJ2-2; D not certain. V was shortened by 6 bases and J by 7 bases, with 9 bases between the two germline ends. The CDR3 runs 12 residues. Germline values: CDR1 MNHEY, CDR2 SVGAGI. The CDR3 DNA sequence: TGTGCCAGCAGCCGGAGAGACGGGGAGCTGTTTTTT. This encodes CASSRRDGELFF.

CDR3 nucleotide sequence: TGTGCCAGCAGCTCACAGGGTATTTGGGAGACCCAGTACTTC. This translates into CASSSQGIWETQYF. The chain is built from TRBV7-9 and TRBJ2-5; possibly TRBD1 for D (6 bases). Looked up from germline, CDR1 is SEHNR and CDR2 is FQNEAQ (reference sequence). V gave up 4 bases and J gave up 5 bases, with 14 bases separating them. The CDR3 extends over 14 amino acids.

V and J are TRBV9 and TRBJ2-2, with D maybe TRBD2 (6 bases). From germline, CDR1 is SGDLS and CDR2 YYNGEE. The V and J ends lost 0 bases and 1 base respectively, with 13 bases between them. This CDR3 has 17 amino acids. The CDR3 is CASSVGAGGLNTGELFF. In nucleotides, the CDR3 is TGTGCCAGCAGCGTAGGAGCAGGAGGGCTGAACACCGGGGAGCTGTTTTTT. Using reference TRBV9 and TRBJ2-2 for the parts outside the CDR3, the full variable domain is DSGVTQTPKHLITATGQRVTLRCSPRSGDLSVYWYQQSLDQGLQFLIQYYNGEERAKGNILERFSAQQFPDLHSELNLSSLELGDSALYFCASSVGAGGLNTGELFFGEGSRLTVL.

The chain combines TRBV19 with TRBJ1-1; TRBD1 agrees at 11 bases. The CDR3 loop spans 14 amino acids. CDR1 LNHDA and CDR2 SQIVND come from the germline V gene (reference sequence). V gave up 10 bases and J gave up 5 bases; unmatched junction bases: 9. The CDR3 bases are TGTGCCACCTCACGGGGACAGGGGGAAACTGAAGCTTTCTTT. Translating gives CATSRGQGETEAFF.

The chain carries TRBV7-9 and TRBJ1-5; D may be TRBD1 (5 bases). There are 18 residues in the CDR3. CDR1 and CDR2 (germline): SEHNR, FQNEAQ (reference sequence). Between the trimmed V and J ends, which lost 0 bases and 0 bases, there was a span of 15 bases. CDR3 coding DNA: TGTGCCAGCAGCTTAGCCTCGACAGCAGGTTATAGCAATCAGCCCCAGCATTTT. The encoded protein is CASSLASTAGYSNQPQHF.

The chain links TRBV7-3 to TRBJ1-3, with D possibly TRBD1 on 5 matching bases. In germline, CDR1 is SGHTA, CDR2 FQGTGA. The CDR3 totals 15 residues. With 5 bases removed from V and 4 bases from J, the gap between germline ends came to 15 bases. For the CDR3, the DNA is TGTGCCAGCAGCCTAAGGGGAGGGCGAGGAAACACCATATATTTT. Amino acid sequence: CASSLRGGRGNTIYF.

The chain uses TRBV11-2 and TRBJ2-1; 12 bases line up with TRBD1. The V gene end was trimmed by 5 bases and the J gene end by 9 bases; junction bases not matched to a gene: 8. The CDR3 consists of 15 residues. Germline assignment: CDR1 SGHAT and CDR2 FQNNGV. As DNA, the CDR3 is TGTGCCAGCAGCATCCGGGACAGGGGGCCAAGTGAGCAGTTCTTC. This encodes CASSIRDRGPSEQFF.

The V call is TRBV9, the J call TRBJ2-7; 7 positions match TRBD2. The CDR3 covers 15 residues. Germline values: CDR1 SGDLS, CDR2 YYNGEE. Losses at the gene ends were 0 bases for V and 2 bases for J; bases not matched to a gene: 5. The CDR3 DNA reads TGTGCCAGCAGCGTAGTTCCGGGAGGAACCTACGAGCAGTACTTC. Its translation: CASSVVPGGTYEQYF. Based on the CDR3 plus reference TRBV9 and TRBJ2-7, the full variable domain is DSGVTQTPKHLITATGQRVTLRCSPRSGDLSVYWYQQSLDQGLQFLIQYYNGEERAKGNILERFSAQQFPDLHSELNLSSLELGDSALYFCASSVVPGGTYEQYFGPGTRLTVT.

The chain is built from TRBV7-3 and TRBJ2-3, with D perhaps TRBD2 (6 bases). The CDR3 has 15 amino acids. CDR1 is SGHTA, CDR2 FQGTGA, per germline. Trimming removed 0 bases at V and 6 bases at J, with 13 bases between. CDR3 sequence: CASSLTSGILDTQYF. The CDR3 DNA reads TGTGCCAGCAGCTTAACTAGCGGAATCCTTGATACGCAGTATTTT.

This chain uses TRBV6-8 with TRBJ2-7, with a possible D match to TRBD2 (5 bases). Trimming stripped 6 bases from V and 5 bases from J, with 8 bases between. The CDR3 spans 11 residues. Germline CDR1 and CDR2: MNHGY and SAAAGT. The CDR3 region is CASRRTDEQYF. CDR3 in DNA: TGTGCCAGCAGAAGGACTGACGAGCAGTACTTC.